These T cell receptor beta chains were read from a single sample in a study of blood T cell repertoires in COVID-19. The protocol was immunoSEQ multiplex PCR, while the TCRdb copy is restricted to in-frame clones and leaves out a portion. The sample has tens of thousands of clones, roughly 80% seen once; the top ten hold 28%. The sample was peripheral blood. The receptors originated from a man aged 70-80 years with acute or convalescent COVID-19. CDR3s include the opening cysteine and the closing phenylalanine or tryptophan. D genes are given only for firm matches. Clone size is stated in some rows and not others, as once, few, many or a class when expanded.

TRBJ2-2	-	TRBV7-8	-	CASSLKGAGELFF	TGTGCCAGCAGCTTAAAGGGGGCCGGGGAGCTGTTTTTT
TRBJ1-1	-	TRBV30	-	CAWSARVNEAFF	TGTGCCTGGAGTGCGCGGGTAAATGAAGCTTTCTTT
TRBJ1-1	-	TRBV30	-	CAWSLRLEAFF	TGTGCCTGGAGTCTAAGACTAGAGGCTTTCTTT
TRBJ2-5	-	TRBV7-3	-	CASSPSGTTGTQYF	TGTGCCAGCAGCCCATCCGGGACAACCGGGACCCAGTACTTC
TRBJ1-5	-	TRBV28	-	CASISLSRQGDQPQHF	TGTGCCAGCATTAGTTTGAGTAGGCAGGGCGATCAGCCCCAGCATTTT
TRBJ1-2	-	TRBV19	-	CATSFSSGNYGYTF	TGTGCCACATCCTTCTCGAGCGGCAATTATGGCTACACCTTC
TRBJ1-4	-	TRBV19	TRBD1	CASSSRGSRGEKLFF	TGTGCCAGTAGCTCCAGGGGGAGTCGGGGAGAAAAACTGTTTTTT
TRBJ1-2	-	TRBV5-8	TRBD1	CASSLSGVGQGLYYGYTF	TGTGCCAGCAGCTTGAGCGGGGTCGGACAGGGGTTGTACTATGGCTACACCTTC
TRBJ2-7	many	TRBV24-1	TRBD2	CATSKAGGSEQYF	TGTGCCACCTCTAAAGCGGGAGGGTCCGAGCAGTACTTC
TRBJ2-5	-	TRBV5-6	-	CASSLHLLGRETQYF	TGTGCCAGCAGCTTGCATCTCCTGGGGCGGGAGACCCAGTACTTC
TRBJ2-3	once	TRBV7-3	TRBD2	CASSSGGGNTQYF	TGTGCCAGCAGTAGCGGGGGAGGAAATACGCAGTATTTT
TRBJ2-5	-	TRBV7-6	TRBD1	CASSLAPGGQETQYF	TGTGCCAGCAGCTTAGCGCCAGGGGGCCAAGAGACCCAGTACTTC
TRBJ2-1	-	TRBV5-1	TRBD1	CASSRSQGDNEQFF	TGCGCCAGCAGCCGTTCTCAGGGGGACAATGAGCAGTTCTTC
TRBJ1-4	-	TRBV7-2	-	CASSLVRGEKLFF	TGTGCCAGCAGCTTAGTAAGGGGTGAAAAACTGTTTTTT
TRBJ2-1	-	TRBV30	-	CAWSVLSPDEQFF	TGTGCCTGGAGTGTACTCTCGCCGGATGAGCAGTTCTTC
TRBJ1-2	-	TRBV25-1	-	CASSDSTNYGYTF	TGTGCCAGCAGTGATAGCACAAACTATGGCTACACCTTC
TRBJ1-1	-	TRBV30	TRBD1	CAWKQGIGTEAFF	TGTGCCTGGAAACAGGGGATAGGGACTGAAGCTTTCTTT
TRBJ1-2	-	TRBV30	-	CAWSTERRGYTF	TGTGCCTGGAGTACGGAGAGGCGAGGCTACACCTTC
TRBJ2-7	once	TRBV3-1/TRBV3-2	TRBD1	CASSPAGTGTYEQYF	TGTGCCAGCAGCCCTGCCGGGACAGGAACCTACGAGCAGTACTTC
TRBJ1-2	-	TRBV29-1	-	CSVEEIGRSSGYTF	TGCAGCGTTGAAGAGATCGGCAGGTCGTCTGGCTACACCTTC
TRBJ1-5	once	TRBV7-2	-	CASSLVGSDRGQPQHF	TGTGCCAGCAGCTTAGTGGGGTCGGATAGGGGTCAGCCCCAGCATTTT
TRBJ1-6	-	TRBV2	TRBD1	CASRRGQGDSPLHF	TGTGCCAGCAGAAGGGGACAGGGGGATTCACCCCTCCACTTT
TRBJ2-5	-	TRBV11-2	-	CASSYGQQETQYF	TGTGCCAGCAGCTACGGACAGCAAGAGACCCAGTACTTC
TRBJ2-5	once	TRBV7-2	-	CASSAQAGTLQETQYF	TGTGCCAGCAGCGCCCAGGCAGGAACCTTACAAGAGACCCAGTACTTC
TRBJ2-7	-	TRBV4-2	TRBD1	CASSQSSGTGRQQYF	TGTGCCAGCAGCCAATCATCCGGGACAGGACGACAGCAGTACTTC
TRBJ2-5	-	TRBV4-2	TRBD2	CASSPRRAGGPNQETQYF	TGTGCCAGCAGTCCCCGACGGGCGGGAGGGCCTAACCAAGAGACCCAGTACTTC
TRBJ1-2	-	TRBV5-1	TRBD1	CASSLQGAGGYGYTF	TGCGCCAGCAGCTTACAAGGTGCAGGGGGCTATGGCTACACCTTC
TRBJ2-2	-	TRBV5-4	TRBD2	CASSYLLAGENTGELFF	TGTGCCAGCAGCTACTTACTAGCGGGGGAGAACACCGGGGAGCTGTTTTTT
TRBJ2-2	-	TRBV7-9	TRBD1	CASQTGTGTGELFF	TGTGCCAGTCAAACGGGGACAGGCACCGGGGAGCTGTTTTTT
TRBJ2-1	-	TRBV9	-	CASAGEYNEQFF	TGTGCCAGCGCAGGGGAATACAATGAGCAGTTCTTC
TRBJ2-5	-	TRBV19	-	CASSISPTGRQETQYF	TGTGCCAGTAGTATATCCCCCACAGGCAGACAAGAGACCCAGTACTTC
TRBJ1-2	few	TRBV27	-	CASSPRRTWDGYTF	TGTGCCAGCAGCCCCCGACGGACTTGGGATGGCTACACCTTC
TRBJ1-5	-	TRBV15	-	CATSFGGGDQPQHF	TGTGCCACCAGCTTTGGGGGAGGGGATCAGCCCCAGCATTTT
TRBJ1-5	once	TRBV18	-	CASSPDTDQPQHF	TGTGCCAGCTCACCAGATACAGATCAGCCCCAGCATTTT
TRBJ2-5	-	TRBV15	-	CATSRSVNRAGGSETQYF	TGTGCCACCAGCAGATCAGTTAACAGGGCTGGCGGATCAGAGACCCAGTACTTC
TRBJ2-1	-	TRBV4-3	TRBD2	CASSQEPSGGRSSYNEQFF	TGCGCCAGCAGCCAAGAACCCTCGGGCGGGAGGTCCTCCTACAATGAGCAGTTCTTC
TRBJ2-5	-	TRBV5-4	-	CASSIRLGGGPSETQYF	TGTGCCAGCAGCATCCGACTGGGTGGAGGCCCTTCAGAGACCCAGTACTTC
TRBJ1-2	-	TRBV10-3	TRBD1	CAISRDSHYGYTF	TGTGCCATCAGTCGGGACAGCCACTATGGCTACACCTTC
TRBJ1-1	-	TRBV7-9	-	CASSVKAGTPSEAFF	TGTGCCAGCAGCGTCAAAGCCGGGACACCCTCTGAAGCTTTCTTT
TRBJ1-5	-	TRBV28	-	CASSPRLTHQPQHF	TGTGCCAGCAGTCCCCGTCTAACTCATCAGCCCCAGCATTTT
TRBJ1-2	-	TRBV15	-	CATSRDSTGYGYTF	TGTGCCACCAGCAGAGATAGTACAGGCTATGGCTACACCTTC
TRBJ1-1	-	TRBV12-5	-	CASGLGGTEAFF	TGTGCTAGTGGTTTAGGAGGGACTGAAGCTTTCTTT
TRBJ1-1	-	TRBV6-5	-	CASLRGRNTEAFF	TGTGCCAGCCTCCGTGGGAGGAACACTGAAGCTTTCTTT
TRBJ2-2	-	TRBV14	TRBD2	CASSQRAGGPYTGELFF	TGTGCCAGCAGCCAAAGAGCGGGAGGGCCTTACACCGGGGAGCTGTTTTTT
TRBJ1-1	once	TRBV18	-	CASSSLAKARGMNTEAFF	TGTGCCAGCTCATCCCTGGCGAAGGCTAGGGGTATGAACACTGAAGCTTTCTTT
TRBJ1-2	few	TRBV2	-	CASSITHGPRAEGYTF	TGTGCCAGCAGTATAACCCACGGCCCCAGGGCTGAAGGCTACACCTTC
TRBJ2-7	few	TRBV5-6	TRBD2	CASSRTTSGRSYEQYF	TGTGCCAGCAGCCGCACAACTAGCGGGAGATCTTACGAGCAGTACTTC
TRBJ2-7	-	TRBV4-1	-	CASSHSPLGGEFF	TGCGCCAGCAGCCACTCACCACTGGGCGGGGAGTTCTTC
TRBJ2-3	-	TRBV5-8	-	CASSLAVPGLTSTDTQYF	TGTGCCAGCAGCTTGGCCGTCCCGGGACTGACAAGCACAGATACGCAGTATTTT
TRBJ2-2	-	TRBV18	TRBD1	CASSSGQGRTGELFF	TGTGCCAGCTCATCTGGACAGGGAAGGACCGGGGAGCTGTTTTTT
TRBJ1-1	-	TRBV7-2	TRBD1	CASSSTGALGNTEAFF	TGTGCCAGCAGCTCGACAGGGGCCCTCGGGAACACTGAAGCTTTCTTT